Listed below are T cell receptor beta chains from one sample, sequenced in a study of control samples from healthy donors and cancer patients. The method was immunoSEQ multiplex PCR; TCRdb's version includes in-frame clones alone and lacks a portion of them. The sample includes about 180,000 clones, more than 85% of them seen just once. Sequencing was done on a sample of blood. These receptors were taken from a woman in her thirties or forties in good health. Each CDR3 is given with its conserved first and last residue. Each record gives: clone size, V gene, J gene, D gene, CDR3 DNA, CDR3 protein. A D gene is named only where the DNA matches it firmly. A row's size may be missing; if present it is once, few, many or a size class.

>once|TRBV19|TRBJ1-1|.
TGTGCCAGTGTGGTTTCCATGAACACTGAAGCTTTCTTT
CASVVSMNTEAFF
>.|TRBV6-4|TRBJ1-2|TRBD1
TGTGCCAGCACCCACCCCTCCGGGACAGGGTCTGGCTACACCTTC
CASTHPSGTGSGYTF
>.|TRBV11-2|TRBJ1-2|TRBD1
TGTGCCAGCAGCTTAGATCACACGATGGGACAGGGCTCGAACTATGGCTACACCTTC
CASSLDHTMGQGSNYGYTF
>.|TRBV5-4|TRBJ2-5|.
TGTGCCAGCAGCTTTTACGGCCAAGAGACCCAGTACTTC
CASSFYGQETQYF
>.|TRBV7-8|TRBJ1-5|.
TGTGCCAGCAGCCAAGGACCGGGGTTCAATCAGCCCCAGCATTTT
CASSQGPGFNQPQHF
>.|TRBV24-1|TRBJ2-2|.
TGTGCCACCAGTGCCCGCCACGGGTCAGACACCGGGGAGCTGTTTTTT
CATSARHGSDTGELFF
>.|TRBV5-1|TRBJ1-1|.
TGCGCCAGCAGGGGCCGAGGGGAGGACACTGAAGCTTTCTTT
CASRGRGEDTEAFF
>.|TRBV5-6|TRBJ1-3|.
TGTGCCAGCAACGGCCGGAGCTCTGGAAACACCATATATTTT
CASNGRSSGNTIYF
>.|TRBV9|TRBJ2-2|.
TGTGCCAGCAGCGTAGAGCCGGTGGAGACCGGGGAGCTGTTTTTT
CASSVEPVETGELFF
>.|TRBV5-5|TRBJ1-2|.
TGTGCCAGCAGCTTGGATCAAGTAAGGGTTCCTGGCTACACCTTC
CASSLDQVRVPGYTF
>.|TRBV6-1|TRBJ1-4|.
TGTACCAGCAGTGAAAACAGCCCTCGGGAAAAACTGTTTTTT
CTSSENSPREKLFF
>.|TRBV10-3|TRBJ1-2|TRBD1
TGTGCCATCAGTGAAGGAGACAGGGGAAGAAGTGGCTACACCTTC
CAISEGDRGRSGYTF
>.|TRBV3-1/TRBV3-2|TRBJ2-1|TRBD2
TGTGCCAGCAGGACTACTAGCGGGGGGGCAAAGGACAATGAGCAGTTCTTC
CASRTTSGGAKDNEQFF
>.|TRBV18|TRBJ2-3|TRBD2
TGTGCCAGCTCACCTGGGACTAACGAGGGTACGCAGTATTTT
CASSPGTNEGTQYF
>.|TRBV11-3|TRBJ2-7|TRBD1
TGTGCCAGCAGCTTAGAGACAGGGCTTAGCCACGAGCAGTACTTC
CASSLETGLSHEQYF
>.|TRBV25-1|TRBJ2-3|TRBD1
TGTGCCAGCAGTCCCCTAGGACAGGGTCCCACAGATACGCAGTATTTT
CASSPLGQGPTDTQYF
>.|TRBV2|TRBJ2-1|.
TGTGCTACGTCCGGGGGCCTCTACAATGAGCAGTTCTTC
CATSGGLYNEQFF
>.|TRBV6-1|TRBJ2-7|.
TGTGCCAGCAGTGACGGACAATGGGTACTGGTATACGAGCAGTACTTC
CASSDGQWVLVYEQYF
>few|TRBV25-1|TRBJ1-4|.
TGTGCCAGCAGTGAATCAGTTGCAACTAATGAAAAACTGTTTTTT
CASSESVATNEKLFF
>.|TRBV7-2|TRBJ2-3|.
TGTGCCAGCAGCTCGCAGGGTCTGGATACGCAGTATTTT
CASSSQGLDTQYF
>.|TRBV2|TRBJ2-2|.
TGTGCCAGCAATTCGGGGATCAACACCGGGGAGCTGTTTTTT
CASNSGINTGELFF
>.|TRBV5-4|TRBJ1-2|TRBD1
TGTGCCAGCAGCCCGTGGACAGGGGCCGATAACTATGGCTACACCTTC
CASSPWTGADNYGYTF
>.|TRBV9|TRBJ2-5|TRBD2
TGTGCCAGGCTAGCGGGGGGGCAAGAGACCCAGTACTTC
CARLAGGQETQYF
>.|TRBV12-5|TRBJ1-3|.
TGTGCTAGTGGTTTGGGGAACTCTGGAAACACCATATATTTT
CASGLGNSGNTIYF
>.|TRBV5-4|TRBJ1-4|.
TGTGCCAGCAGCTTGGGCCCCACTGAAAAACTGTTTTTT
CASSLGPTEKLFF
>.|TRBV9|TRBJ1-1|TRBD1
TGTGCCAGCAGCGTAGAACAGGGGGGGATCACTGAAGCTTTCTTT
CASSVEQGGITEAFF
>.|TRBV5-4|TRBJ2-1|.
TGTGCCAGCAGCTTATTCCGCGGGTCCTACAATGAGCAGTTCTTC
CASSLFRGSYNEQFF
>.|TRBV15|TRBJ2-2|.
TGTGCCACCAGCATCCGCCAGGCCGGGGAGCTGTTTTTT
CATSIRQAGELFF
>.|TRBV5-1|TRBJ2-3|TRBD2
TGCGCCAGCAGTTTTAGCGGGGATCGCACAGATACGCAGTATTTT
CASSFSGDRTDTQYF
>.|TRBV5-6|TRBJ2-5|.
TGTGCCAGCAGCTTGTATGGGGCAGGGGATGAGGAGACCCAGTACTTC
CASSLYGAGDEETQYF
>.|TRBV25-1|TRBJ2-7|.
TGTGCCAGCACCCCAACCGGACAGGCGATCGGGGGAGAGCAGTACTTC
CASTPTGQAIGGEQYF
>once|TRBV5-1|TRBJ1-6|.
TGCGCCAGCAGCTTGAATCCCGGCGGGCCCCTCCACTTT
CASSLNPGGPLHF
>.|TRBV11-2|TRBJ1-1|.
TGTGCCAGCAGACTATCCCGGGGGGTGAACACTGAAGCTTTCTTT
CASRLSRGVNTEAFF
>.|TRBV5-1|TRBJ2-3|.
TGCGCCAGCAGCTTGGCCGCTGGTGCAGATACGCAGTATTTT
CASSLAAGADTQYF
>.|TRBV5-6|TRBJ2-6|.
TGTGCCAGCAGCTTGATCTCCGCAGGGGCTGGGGCCAACGTCCTGACTTTC
CASSLISAGAGANVLTF
>.|TRBV5-5|TRBJ2-5|.
TGTGCCAGCAGCTTGAATAGGCAAGAGACCCAGTACTTC
CASSLNRQETQYF
>few|TRBV5-1|TRBJ2-2|TRBD1
TGCGCCAGCAGCTTAGGGACAGGGTCACCGGAGAGCGGGGAGCTGTTTTTT
CASSLGTGSPESGELFF
>.|TRBV12-3/TRBV12-4|TRBJ1-1|.
TGTGCCAGCACATGGGGAGACACTGAAGCTTTCTTT
CASTWGDTEAFF
>.|TRBV6-5|TRBJ1-1|TRBD1
TGTGCCAGCAGCCAGGGACAGGGAGCTGAAGCTTTCTTT
CASSQGQGAEAFF
>.|TRBV5-1|TRBJ2-7|.
TGCGCCAGCAGCTTGGGCCAGAGCTACGAGCAGTACTTC
CASSLGQSYEQYF
>.|TRBV15|TRBJ1-2|.
TGTGCCACCAGCAGAGAACAGGGAAACTATGGCTACACCTTC
CATSREQGNYGYTF